This entry is about one T cell receptor beta chain. What it binds is unknown. These data belong to a study of T-cell reconstitution after alpha-beta-depleted transplantation in children. General study findings and limits: A year post-transplant, T-cell counts and diversity derived mostly from newly produced T cells.

The CDR3 has 16 amino acids. Trimming took 0 bases from V and 3 from J, leaving 11 bases between them. In germline, CDR1 is LGHDT, CDR2 YNNKEL (reference sequence). Preparation of the TCRbeta library involved a method that used unique molecular identifiers. From the PCR reads, TCRdb called clonotypes with MiXCR, one entry per CDR3 protein. The table has hundreds of thousands of distinct CDR3 sequences, over 10% seen once. The chain carries TRBV3-1 and TRBJ2-2, with D maybe TRBD2 (5 bases). The TCR sequence derives from a girl aged 2 to 10 with congenital amegakaryocytic thrombocytopenia, due to receive a stem cell transplant. The sample in question was PBMCs, obtained before TCRalphabeta/CD19-depleted stem cell transplant. The CDR3 bases are TGTGCCAGCAGCCAAGACCCAGTGGGAGACACCGGGGAGCTGTTTTTT. Its translation: CASSQDPVGDTGELFF. The variable domain in full, with the rest retrieved from reference TRBV3-1 and TRBJ2-2, is DTAVSQTPKYLVTQMGNDKSIKCEQNLGHDTMYWYKQDSKKFLKIMFSYNNKELIINETVPNRFSPKSPDKAHLNLHINSLELGDSAVYFCASSQDPVGDTGELFFGEGSRLTVL.